The clone carrying this TCR beta chain is medium-sized in the sample. Its antigen is unidentified. These data originate in a study of siplizumab effects on memory and regulatory T cells. Study overall: Paired mixed lymphocyte reactions received either siplizumab at 0.85 to 1 ug/mL or no drug. Study-wide results and limits: Suppressive activity of Tregs proliferating in siplizumab cultures remained unconfirmed. Siplizumab significantly brought down the alloreactive sequences that trace back to unstimulated CD4+ memory cells. Reactions containing siplizumab showed mappable alloreactive CD4+ clones averaging about 66% Treg-derived, versus 25% to 30% in controls.

The V gene's germline CDR1 is MNHEY and CDR2 SMNVEV (reference sequence). V was trimmed by 5 bases and J by 1 base, leaving 5 bases between them. This CDR3 comprises 12 residues. Data came from immunoSEQ multiplex PCR; TCRdb stores just in-frame clones and leaves some out. The data show roughly 10,000 clones, under 55% seen once. The cells of the mixed lymphocyte reaction underwent an approximately six-day coculture at 37°C. V gene TRBV27 combines with J gene TRBJ1-1; D not resolved. Sample: CFSE-low (dividing) CD8+ T cells sorted from an allogeneic mixed lymphocyte reaction. The TCR was taken from a human donor in good health; the cells came from an allogeneic mixed lymphocyte reaction. The CDR3 bases are TGTGCCAGCAGTATGGCGAACACTGAAGCTTTCTTT. Encoded protein: CASSMANTEAFF.